The rows below give T cell receptor beta chains drawn from one sample of a study of beta chain features in type 1 diabetes. The repertoire was sequenced with immunoSEQ multiplex PCR; TCRdb's copy has only in-frame clones and lacks some. The sample shows under 300,000 clones, about 30% of them seen only once. Sequences were obtained from central memory CD4+ T cells from blood. The receptors stem from a man aged 30-40 years in good health. Both conserved end residues are part of each CDR3. D genes are given only for firm matches. Only some rows state a clone size, as once, few, many or a class for expanded clones.

clone_size,d_call,j_call,v_call,cdr3_aa,cdr3_nt
.,TRBD1,TRBJ1-6,TRBV10-2,CASTGTGDSPLHF,TGCGCCAGCACAGGGACAGGGGATTCACCCCTCCACTTT
few,TRBD2,TRBJ2-5,TRBV5-1,CASSLETGGAETQYF,TGCGCCAGCAGCTTGGAAACCGGGGGGGCCGAGACCCAGTACTTC
few,.,TRBJ1-2,TRBV6-5,CASSPGVGYGYTF,TGTGCCAGCAGCCCAGGGGTGGGCTATGGCTACACCTTC
.,.,TRBJ1-1,TRBV5-1,CASSLVRSKNTEAFF,TGCGCCAGCAGCTTGGTACGGTCTAAGAACACTGAAGCTTTCTTT
few,TRBD1,TRBJ2-3,TRBV7-2,CASSLGTGGANTQYF,TGTGCCAGCAGCCTAGGGACAGGGGGCGCGAATACGCAGTATTTT
.,.,TRBJ2-3,TRBV30,CAWVQLDTQYF,TGTGCCTGGGTACAGTTAGATACGCAGTATTTT
.,TRBD2,TRBJ2-3,TRBV10-3,CAISVAGGQTDTQYF,TGTGCCATCAGTGTCGCGGGGGGCCAGACAGATACGCAGTATTTT
few,.,TRBJ2-1,TRBV19,CASSRGHPNEQFF,TGTGCCAGTAGTAGAGGACATCCCAATGAGCAGTTCTTC
.,.,TRBJ2-5,TRBV30,CAWSGGRQETQYF,TGTGCCTGGAGTGGAGGTCGTCAAGAGACCCAGTACTTC
.,.,TRBJ2-1,TRBV19,CASSTRGWGYNEQFF,TGTGCCAGTAGCACCCGGGGGTGGGGATACAATGAGCAGTTCTTC
few,.,TRBJ2-5,TRBV19,CASSPRDVGETQYF,TGTGCCAGTAGTCCCCGGGACGTAGGAGAGACCCAGTACTTC
.,.,TRBJ2-4,TRBV11-3,CASSPGGRGHIQYF,TGTGCCAGCAGCCCAGGGGGGCGCGGTCACATTCAGTACTTC
few,.,TRBJ2-7,TRBV5-6,CASSLPLLGAPSSYEQYF,TGTGCCAGCAGCTTGCCCCTCCTCGGGGCCCCAAGCTCCTACGAGCAGTACTTC
many,TRBD2,TRBJ2-3,TRBV11-2,CASSPWVAGARDTQYF,TGTGCCAGCAGCCCTTGGGTAGCGGGAGCGAGAGATACGCAGTATTTT
.,.,TRBJ1-1,TRBV5-4,CASSLAVRQNTEAFF,TGTGCCAGCAGCTTGGCCGTCAGACAGAACACTGAAGCTTTCTTT
.,.,TRBJ2-2,TRBV10-1,CASSDDWGGELFF,TGCGCCAGCAGTGATGATTGGGGCGGGGAGCTGTTTTTT
.,TRBD1,TRBJ2-7,TRBV11-2,CASSLRQGRNHEQYF,TGTGCCAGCAGCCTCCGACAGGGGCGAAATCACGAGCAGTACTTC
few,.,TRBJ2-1,TRBV4-3,CASSQEAGSMVWNEQFF,TGCGCCAGCAGCCAAGAGGCGGGGAGTATGGTTTGGAATGAGCAGTTCTTC
.,TRBD2,TRBJ2-1,TRBV7-9,CATGLGAGEQFF,TGTGCCACAGGACTAGGGGCGGGTGAGCAGTTCTTC
.,.,TRBJ2-2,TRBV4-1,CASSPSPYTGELFF,TGCGCCAGCAGCCCCTCCCCATACACCGGGGAGCTGTTTTTT
.,TRBD1,TRBJ1-1,TRBV30,CAWSWTGVRVTEAFF,TGTGCCTGGAGTTGGACAGGGGTACGGGTCACTGAAGCTTTCTTT
few,.,TRBJ2-1,TRBV20-1,CSARDQREQFF,TGCAGTGCTAGAGATCAGCGTGAGCAGTTCTTC
many,TRBD1,TRBJ2-5,TRBV29-1,CSVPTGGETQYF,TGCAGCGTCCCCACAGGGGGAGAGACCCAGTACTTC
few,.,TRBJ2-1,TRBV5-4,CASSWMERRNEQFF,TGTGCCAGCAGCTGGATGGAGCGACGGAATGAGCAGTTCTTC
.,.,TRBJ1-4,TRBV29-1,CSARTATTNEKLFF,TGCAGCGCCCGGACAGCTACAACTAATGAAAAACTGTTTTTT
few,.,TRBJ1-2,TRBV30,CAWRNPGGAGGYTF,TGTGCCTGGAGGAACCCGGGGGGGGCCGGAGGCTACACCTTC
few,TRBD1,TRBJ1-4,TRBV18,CASSPYRPTGSDEKLFF,TGTGCCAGCTCACCATACCGCCCGACAGGGAGTGATGAAAAACTGTTTTTT
.,.,TRBJ2-5,TRBV30,CAWSVPVSGNQETQYF,TGTGCCTGGAGTGTACCGGTTAGCGGCAACCAAGAGACCCAGTACTTC
few,.,TRBJ2-1,TRBV6-5,CASSPRGHEQFF,TGTGCCAGCAGTCCACGGGGCCATGAGCAGTTCTTC
few,TRBD2,TRBJ2-6,TRBV29-1,CSATTRTSGASGANVLTF,TGCAGCGCAACAACCCGGACTAGCGGTGCCTCTGGGGCCAACGTCCTGACTTTC
.,.,TRBJ2-2,TRBV5-1,CASSDQGNTGELFF,TGCGCCAGCAGCGACCAGGGTAACACCGGGGAGCTGTTTTTT
few,TRBD1,TRBJ1-5,TRBV25-1,CASSEGGTGHNQPQHF,TGTGCCAGCAGTGAAGGGGGGACAGGGCATAATCAGCCCCAGCATTTT
few,.,TRBJ2-2,TRBV5-4,CASSSNVGTGELFF,TGTGCCAGCAGCTCCAATGTTGGCACCGGGGAGCTGTTTTTT
few,.,TRBJ2-7,TRBV29-1,CSVVGATYEQYF,TGCAGCGTTGTCGGCGCGACCTACGAGCAGTACTTC
.,TRBD2,TRBJ2-1,TRBV7-8,CASSLSVGRLAGEDEQFF,TGTGCCAGCAGCTTAAGCGTCGGTAGGCTAGCGGGAGAAGATGAGCAGTTCTTC
.,.,TRBJ2-3,TRBV11-2,CASSLFQGKEGTQYF,TGTGCCAGCAGCTTATTCCAGGGGAAGGAGGGTACGCAGTATTTT
few,.,TRBJ2-2,TRBV2,CASSETTNTGELFF,TGTGCCAGCAGTGAAACCACGAACACCGGGGAGCTGTTTTTT
.,.,TRBJ1-2,TRBV6-5,CASSYSWRQAYGYTF,TGTGCCAGCAGTTATTCGTGGCGGCAGGCCTATGGCTACACCTTC
.,TRBD1,TRBJ2-7,TRBV23-1,CASTQTGQVPYEQYF,TGCGCCAGCACACAAACGGGACAGGTTCCCTACGAGCAGTACTTC
.,TRBD2,TRBJ2-3,TRBV7-7,CASSQGTSGARDTQYF,TGTGCCAGCAGCCAAGGGACTAGCGGGGCACGAGATACGCAGTATTTT
.,.,TRBJ2-2,TRBV12-2,CASRLERGRRTNTGELFF,TGTGCAAGTCGCTTAGAACGAGGGAGACGTACGAACACCGGGGAGCTGTTTTTT
many,TRBD1,TRBJ2-7,TRBV5-4,CASSWPGQKQYF,TGTGCCAGCAGCTGGCCGGGACAGAAGCAGTACTTC
.,.,TRBJ1-2,TRBV5-1,CASSLAADNYGYTF,TGCGCCAGCAGCTTGGCTGCCGATAACTATGGCTACACCTTC
.,.,TRBJ1-1,TRBV30,CAFGPNTEAFF,TGTGCCTTTGGGCCGAACACTGAAGCTTTCTTT
.,.,TRBJ2-5,TRBV6-1,CASSEERVTQYF,TGTGCCAGCAGTGAAGAAAGGGTGACCCAGTACTTC
few,.,TRBJ2-1,TRBV19,CASSIEVALNEQFF,TGTGCCAGTAGTATAGAGGTGGCGCTGAATGAGCAGTTCTTC
many,TRBD1,TRBJ1-2,TRBV7-2,CASSSSGGLYGYTF,TGTGCCAGCAGCTCCTCAGGGGGCCTCTATGGCTACACCTTC
.,TRBD2,TRBJ2-1,TRBV6-1,CASSGTSLSTYNEQFF,TGTGCCAGCAGTGGGACTAGCCTAAGCACTTACAATGAGCAGTTCTTC
.,.,TRBJ2-1,TRBV29-1,CSVAASAGPSSYNEQFF,TGCAGCGTTGCGGCTAGCGCAGGCCCAAGCTCCTACAATGAGCAGTTCTTC
few,.,TRBJ2-2,TRBV27,CASSLLVTGELFF,TGTGCCAGCAGTTTATTAGTGACCGGGGAGCTGTTTTTT
few,.,TRBJ2-5,TRBV7-9,CASSLARSQETQYF,TGTGCCAGCAGCTTAGCGCGGTCTCAAGAGACCCAGTACTTC
.,.,TRBJ2-5,TRBV6-5,CASSYERGYQETQYF,TGTGCCAGCAGTTACGAACGGGGGTACCAAGAGACCCAGTACTTC
.,.,TRBJ2-7,TRBV7-2,CASSLSRAAYEQYF,TGTGCCAGCAGCTTGTCCAGGGCAGCCTACGAGCAGTACTTC
.,TRBD2,TRBJ2-3,TRBV7-2,CASSLVPRESGRWADTQYF,TGTGCCAGCAGCTTAGTCCCCCGTGAGAGCGGGAGGTGGGCAGATACGCAGTATTTT
.,TRBD2,TRBJ2-3,TRBV5-1,CASSLPSGTTDTQYF,TGCGCCAGCAGCTTACCTAGCGGGACCACAGATACGCAGTATTTT
.,TRBD1,TRBJ2-1,TRBV19,CASSRGTGVRNEQFF,TGTGCCAGTAGCCGAGGGACAGGGGTAAGAAATGAGCAGTTCTTC